This T cell receptor beta chain was sequenced for a study of blood T cell repertoires in COVID-19. Turning to the study itself: PBMCs, B-cell-depleted T cells, or T cells provided the cDNA or gDNA that made up the material.

Clones were sequenced by immunoSEQ multiplex PCR, and TCRdb holds only the in-frame ones, with some missing. The table records under 200,000 clones, around 85% of them present only once. The source of this sequence is a man in his 60s who had recovered from COVID-19. Sequences were obtained from peripheral blood.

In nucleotides, the CDR3 is TGTGCCAGTAGTATACCCCAGGGAGGGTTTAGACAGAAAGCTTTCTTT. It encodes CASSIPQGGFRQKAFF. This rearrangement joins TRBV19 to TRBJ1-1, with a weak D call TRBD1 (5 bases). The CDR3 length is 16 residues. CDR1 is LNHDA, CDR2 SQIVND, per germline (reference sequence). V lost 2 bases, J lost 9 bases, and 22 bases lay in between.